The 25 T cell receptor beta chains in this list originate from one sample, sequenced in a study of regulatory T cells in long-lasting Graves disease. This sample's time point: newly diagnosed GD, antithyroid drugs for less than 3 months. Preparation of the TCR library used RNA extracted from PBMCs. Libraries of TCR beta came from iRepertoire HTBI primers plus Arm-PCR of CDR3 regions. TCRdb independently ran MiXCR on the multiplex PCR reads; one entry per CDR3 protein. The sample lists 580,000 or so distinct CDR3 sequences, 15% to 20% seen once, with around 12% in the top ten. This sample was shared with a second study, whose subject was T cells in Graves' hyperthyroidism and ophthalmopathy.

The sequencing here drew on peripheral blood mononuclear cells (PBMCs), taken at new diagnosis, from a patient treated with antithyroid drugs. The receptor source for this set is a man in his late teens or twenties with Graves disease.

This clonotype was counted between two and nine times. V and J are TRBV20-1 and TRBJ1-1, with TRBD1 as a possible D gene (5 bases). There are 14 residues in the CDR3. Between the trimmed V and J ends, which lost 6 bases and 2 bases, there was a span of 16 bases. Germline CDR1 and CDR2: DFQATT and SNEGSKA (reference sequence). Written as DNA, the CDR3 is TGCAGTGCCGCTGGAGGGGCGTTTAACACTGAAGCTTTCTTT. Translation: CSAAGGAFNTEAFF.

The chain carries TRBV12-3 or TRBV12-4 and TRBJ2-2; tentative D call: TRBD1 (5 bases). The CDR3 extends over 15 amino acids. The V gene lost 5 bases and the J gene lost 1 base, with 11 bases spanning the gap. The CDR3 protein is CASSPYRRNTGELFF. The CDR3 nucleotides are TGTGCCAGCAGTCCTTACAGGAGGAACACCGGGGAGCTGTTTTTT.

The genes are TRBV15 and TRBJ1-4, with no clear D. Trimming shortened V by 0 bases and J by 5 bases, and 7 bases separated the two germline ends. CDR1 and CDR2 (germline): LNHNV, YYDKDF (reference sequence). There are 14 residues in the CDR3. The CDR3 DNA reads as TGTGCCACCAGCAGAGATGGGAGAAATGAAAAACTGTTTTTT. It codes for CATSRDGRNEKLFF.

V and J are TRBV11-3 and TRBJ2-5; 14 bases map to TRBD2. Unmatched junction bases numbered 7, after V lost 5 bases and J lost 2 bases. In germline, CDR1 is SGHNT, CDR2 YENEEA. The CDR3 loop spans 17 amino acids. CDR3 sequence reads: CASSPGLAGGTQETQYF. CDR3 coding DNA: TGTGCCAGCAGCCCAGGACTAGCGGGAGGAACACAAGAGACCCAGTACTTC.

Concerning this clonotype itself: A much larger clone differs from this one at a single base, so this may be a read error. This chain joins TRBV28 and TRBJ2-3, with D tentatively TRBD2 (5 bases). The CDR3 sequence is 16 residues long. Germline assignment: CDR1 MDHEN and CDR2 SYDVKM. The CDR3 DNA follows: TGTGTCAGCAGCTCCTTGGCCAGAGGGAACACAGATACGCAGTATTTT. Its protein product is CVSSSLARGNTDTQYF.

This clonotype was detected ten times or more. The V call is TRBV9, the J call TRBJ1-1; perhaps TRBD1 as D (5 bases). From germline, CDR1 is SGDLS and CDR2 YYNGEE. The germline V and J ends were trimmed by 4 bases and 0 bases, with 19 bases remaining between them. The CDR3 runs 17 residues. CDR3 DNA sequence: TGTGCCAGCAGCCCATCCGGGACGGTACTCATGAACACTGAAGCTTTCTTT. This translates into CASSPSGTVLMNTEAFF.

This clonotype has a count of ten or more. For the CDR3, the DNA is TGCAGTGCTAGAGATCCGCTAGCGGTCAACAATGAGCAGTTCTTC. As protein: CSARDPLAVNNEQFF. The rearrangement uses TRBV20-1 and TRBJ2-1; 7 bases align to TRBD2. Germline values: CDR1 DFQATT, CDR2 SNEGSKA (reference sequence). V lost 0 bases, J lost 5 bases, and 7 bases stayed unmatched. This CDR3 spans 15 amino acids.

The chain combines TRBV7-9 with TRBJ2-2, with 7 nucleotides matching TRBD1. Looked up from germline, CDR1 is SEHNR and CDR2 is FQNEAQ (reference sequence). The V and J ends lost 1 base and 8 bases, in that order; junction bases with no gene match: 7. This CDR3 is built from 15 residues. This CDR3 reads CASSLDGTAMGELFF. CDR3 nucleotide sequence: TGTGCCAGCAGCTTAGACGGGACAGCCATGGGGGAGCTGTTTTTT. Full variable domain (rest looked up from reference TRBV7-9 and TRBJ2-2): DTGVSQNPRHKITKRGQNVTFRCDPISEHNRLYWYRQTLGQGPEFLTYFQNEAQLEKSRLLSDRFSAERPKGSFSTLEIQRTEQGDSAMYLCASSLDGTAMGELFFGEGSRLTVL.

This clonotype was recorded at least ten times. This sequence joins TRBV7-3 and TRBJ2-1; D is uncertain. Germline assignment: CDR1 SGHTA and CDR2 FQGTGA. The CDR3 is 13 amino acids. Trimming cost V 5 bases and J 13 bases, with 18 bases left between them. CDR3 nucleotide sequence: TGTGCCAGCAGCGGGAATGGGTCGTACCCCCAGTTCTTC. It translates to CASSGNGSYPQFF.

This clonotype was found many times. The rearrangement uses TRBV5-1 and TRBJ2-3, with TRBD1 matching over 8 bases. The CDR3 contains 18 residues. CDR1 is SGHRS and CDR2 is YFSETQ in the germline V gene. Trimming at V came to 0 bases and at J to 2 bases, leaving 11 bases not matched to a gene. The CDR3 reads CASSLGQGPPFSTDTQYF. The CDR3 DNA reads as TGCGCCAGCAGCTTGGGACAGGGGCCTCCCTTTTCCACAGATACGCAGTATTTT.

This clonotype was detected ten times or more. The genes are TRBV18 and TRBJ1-1, with D uncertain. The germline gives CDR1 KGHSH, CDR2 LQKENI. V lost 3 bases to trimming and J lost 10 bases, with 18 bases between them. The CDR3 loop spans 14 amino acids. The CDR3 DNA reads as TGTGCCAGCTCACCCGAGGGTTTGATAATGGGAGCTTTCTTT. This encodes CASSPEGLIMGAFF.

The sample holds one count of this clonotype. The junction departs from germline at one end; a sequencing error may be responsible. V usage is TRBV5-1 and J usage is TRBJ1-4; 7 bases are a match to TRBD1. This CDR3 region has 14 residues. The V gene's germline CDR1 is SGHRS and CDR2 YFSETQ. For the CDR3, the DNA is TGTGCCAGCACCTCGGGACAGCCGAATGAAAAACTGTTTTTT. This sequence encodes CASTSGQPNEKLFF.

The chain recombines TRBV28 with TRBJ1-3; TRBD1 agrees at 8 bases. Per the germline V gene, CDR1 is MDHEN and CDR2 is SYDVKM. The CDR3 length is 15 residues. V lost 5 bases and J lost 7; bases outside the gene matches: 10. CDR3 bases: TGTGCCAGCAGTCTTCAGGGGGCCAGATTTAACACCATATATTTT. Residues: CASSLQGARFNTIYF.

Many counts were recorded for this clonotype. CDR3 sequence (DNA): TGTGCCAGCAGTACAGGGGGACCTCGGGGCTCCGCTCAAGCTTTCTTT. Translation gives CASSTGGPRGSAQAFF. The chain links TRBV9 to TRBJ1-1, with 8 bases that match TRBD1. The V gene's germline CDR1 is SGDLS and CDR2 YYNGEE. CDR3 size: 16 residues. V dropped 5 bases and J dropped 9; count of bases not matched to a gene: 18.

The J gene is TRBJ2-1, the V gene TRBV4-1, with D uncertain. The germline gives CDR1 MGHRA, CDR2 YSYEKL. The CDR3 is 15 residues long. V lost 0 bases and J lost 7, with 13 bases in between. CDR3 protein: CASSQEPASQNEQFF. As DNA, the CDR3 is TGCGCCAGCAGCCAAGAGCCTGCGTCACAGAATGAGCAGTTCTTC.

This clonotype was recorded at least ten times. The chain carries TRBV20-1 and TRBJ2-7; 9 bases map to TRBD1. CDR3 length equals 13 residues. J was trimmed by 4 bases and V by 3 bases; bases with no gene match: 4. CDR1 is DFQATT, CDR2 SNEGSKA, per germline (reference sequence). CDR3 in amino acids: CSARGTGRYEQYF. In DNA form, the CDR3 reads TGCAGTGCTAGGGGGACAGGGAGGTACGAGCAGTACTTC.

This clonotype was picked up many times. CDR3 in amino acids: CASSTWGGSSYEQYF. The DNA for the CDR3 is TGTGCCAGCAGCACCTGGGGGGGAAGCTCCTACGAGCAGTACTTC. The chain uses TRBV28 and TRBJ2-7, with 7 nucleotides matching TRBD2. Trimming took 6 bases from V and 0 from J; bases not matched to a gene: 8. The CDR3 is made up of 15 amino acids. Germline CDR1 and CDR2: MDHEN and SYDVKM.

This clonotype was found many times. The chain combines TRBV28 with TRBJ2-7; D unclear. CDR3 length: 16 residues. The germline V gene encodes CDR1 MDHEN and CDR2 SYDVKM. Trimming cost V 3 bases and J 1 base, with 16 bases left between them. CDR3 protein: CASSFPLFDRSYEQYF. Written as DNA, the CDR3 is TGTGCCAGCAGTTTCCCACTGTTTGATAGGTCCTACGAGCAGTACTTC.

Only a few counts were recorded for this clonotype. This chain uses TRBV6-1 with TRBJ2-7; no reliable D call. Germline CDR1 MNHNS, CDR2 SASEGT. CDR3 length: 15 amino acids. V lost 6 bases to trimming and J lost 0 bases, with 15 bases between them. CDR3: CASSETLDSSYEQYF. CDR3 coding DNA: TGTGCCAGCAGCGAGACTCTCGACTCCTCCTACGAGCAGTACTTC.

This clonotype was recorded a few times. A much larger clone differs from this one at a single base, so this may be a read error. It is likely a read error, because the conserved phenylalanine at the end of the CDR3 is missing. This sequence joins TRBV6-2 or TRBV6-3 and TRBJ1-5; maybe TRBD1 (5 bases). Germline-derived CDR1 and CDR2 are MNHEY and SVGEGT. The CDR3 runs to 14 residues. CDR3 nucleotides: TGTGCCAGCAGGCCGGGGGGGGAGAATCGGCCCCAGCATTGT. Amino acid sequence: CASRPGGENRPQHC.

This CDR3 is CASSFAGTGDEQYF. CDR3 in DNA: TGTGCCAGCAGTTTCGCCGGGACAGGGGACGAGCAGTACTTC. This chain joins TRBV27 and TRBJ2-7; TRBD1 agrees at 10 bases. The CDR3 loop spans 14 amino acids. CDR1 and CDR2 (germline): MNHEY, SMNVEV (reference sequence). V lost 3 bases and J lost 5; bases outside the gene matches: 4.

This chain uses TRBV13 with TRBJ1-1; TRBD1 matches at 11 bases. Germline V gene lookup returns CDR1 PRHDT and CDR2 FYEKMQ (reference sequence). J gave up 7 bases and V 6 bases, and 7 bases lay outside the gene matches. The CDR3 sequence is 14 residues long. The CDR3 region has the DNA TGTGCCAGCAGGCGGGGACAGGGGGGCAATGAAGCTTTCTTT. It encodes CASRRGQGGNEAFF.

This clonotype was found a few times. J is TRBJ1-2 and V is TRBV7-9; 11 positions agree with TRBD1. The CDR3 runs to 16 residues. In germline, CDR1 is SEHNR, CDR2 FQNEAQ (reference sequence). V lost 3 bases to trimming and J lost 1 base; unmatched junction nucleotides: 4. CDR3 region: CASSFGGTGGNYGYTF. The CDR3, as DNA: TGTGCCAGCAGCTTTGGTGGGACAGGGGGTAACTATGGCTACACCTTC.

V usage is TRBV9 and J usage is TRBJ2-5; TRBD2 agrees at 12 bases. The germline CDR1 and CDR2 sequences are SGDLS and YYNGEE. Trimming at V came to 3 bases and at J to 4 bases, leaving 10 bases not matched to a gene. The CDR3 covers 17 residues. The chain's CDR3 is CASSEPGLAGIGETQYF. The CDR3 DNA follows: TGTGCCAGCAGCGAACCGGGACTAGCGGGTATAGGAGAGACCCAGTACTTC.

This clonotype was found a few times. The gene calls are TRBV4-1 and TRBJ2-1, with a tentative D call TRBD2 (5 bases). V lost 5 bases, J lost 5 bases, and 25 bases lay in between. The CDR3 is made up of 18 amino acids. Germline-derived CDR1 and CDR2 are MGHRA and YSYEKL. In nucleotides, the CDR3 is TGCGCCAGCAGCTCAGAGCGACATCAAATCGGACTCGACAATGAGCAGTTCTTC. Translating gives CASSSERHQIGLDNEQFF.